The T cell receptor beta chain under discussion was sequenced for a study of beta chain features in type 1 diabetes (dated by TCRdb to the late 2010s). With regard to the full study: Patients and healthy donors did not differ in mean age, gender distribution, total cell number or subset yield. A total of roughly 100 million sorted cells were examined across all samples, and the number of cells per subset was strongly correlated with RNA yield. In the study, recently diagnosed type 1 diabetes patients and matched healthy donors were compared on the TCRB repertoires of their sorted circulating CD4+ T cell subsets. Whereas all 30 or so donors provided naive and central memory subsets, regulatory and stem cell-like memory subsets were isolated from just 8 patients and roughly eight healthy donors. Overall results and qualifications from the work: Only small numbers of individuals were included in the HLA sub-analyses, which left unresolved whether HLA type had any influence on TCRB rearrangement. Because cDNA was sequenced instead of genomic DNA, activated cells with high expression could be over-represented, although the groups did not differ in activation or CD3 levels. Patients with type 1 diabetes made fewer insertions and deleted more nucleotides at VDJ recombination sites, implying thymic rearrangement abnormalities. Naive, central memory and regulatory TCRB repertoires appeared more similar among patients than among healthy donors. A moderate but significant shortening of TCRB CDR3 length was observed in type 1 diabetes patients in all four CD4+ subsets. PCR might favor shorter templates, but patient and control samples were amplified and corrected together, so any skew would affect both groups equally.

CDR1 and CDR2 were assigned from the germline V gene as SGHAT and FQNNGV. From the cysteine through the phenylalanine, the CDR3 covers 17 amino acids. Solely the CDR3 DNA is kept, with 51 bases framed from the first base. V is cut by 3 bases and J by 5 bases, and the space between the germline ends is 19 bases. The High Capacity cDNA Reverse Transcription Kit was used to reverse transcribe all of the isolated RNA, meaning that expressed TCRB transcripts were what got sequenced. Deep immunoSEQ sequencing was performed on naive, central memory and regulatory T cell samples, with an average of around 3.5 million total reads per sample. Sorted cells were lysed in RLT buffer, and RNA was extracted using DNase-treated RNeasy Micro or Mini kits according to cell number. Each cell subset was processed separately to prevent cross-contamination, with patient and healthy donor samples processed together. Using the immunoSEQ multiplex PCR, TCRB sequences were amplified from cDNA into 87-bp fragments spanning the CDR3 region. The amplicons were sequenced using the Illumina HiSeq platform. The study's own analysis went as follows. Synthetic template baselines were used to correct PCR bias computationally, reads within Hamming distance 2 were collapsed, and singletons that could not be merged were discarded. Reads were aligned against IMGT to assign V, D and J genes, CDR3 length and insertions or deletions at six rearrangement sites. Clonotype counts were normalized to sorted cell number within each subset before computing true diversity and Gini coefficients with the tcR R package. The overlap coefficient, calculated on TCRB nucleotide sequences, was used to measure repertoire sharing. Imported from immuneACCESS, the table was reduced by TCRdb to in-frame sequences with V and J called. These copies leave out some clones; in studies compared against another copy, an unresolved V gene accounts for under half, and the cause of the remainder is not known. The DNA was the basis for D and trimming; V, J and clone size are from that table. This sample lists about 140,000 clones; approximately 10% were detected once. Less than 0.85% of the sample belongs to the ten largest clones.

A single peripheral blood draw of approximately 100 mL on average was collected from each donor into heparinised tubes. Using a panel that included CD45RO, CCR7, CD25, CD127, CD95 and CD27, naive, central memory, regulatory and stem cell-like memory CD4+ T cells were sorted on a BD FACSAria II. All sorted populations exceeded 98% purity. PBMCs were isolated immediately by Lymphoprep density gradient centrifugation and stained directly without culture. So that batch effects would be minimized, each experiment stained and sorted samples in pairs, pairing one healthy donor with one patient. This clone has a handful of counts. Its specific antigen is unknown. Per-nucleotide qualities are absent, and no much larger clonotype sits a single base away.

The TCR sequence derives from a woman in her 40s in good health. The V gene is TRBV11-2 and the J gene is TRBJ2-2, with an unclear D gene assignment. The sequencing input was central memory CD4+ T cells from blood. For the CDR3, the sequence is CASSFQFSTRRTGELFF. The nucleotide sequence reads as follows: TGTGCCAGCAGCTTTCAGTTTTCGACACGTAGGACCGGGGAGCTGTTTTTT.